The T cell receptor (beta chain) under discussion was sequenced for a study of response to subunit inactivated influenza vaccine. The V and J ends lost 1 base and 4 bases respectively, with 18 bases between them. The CDR3 is 17 amino acids. Germline V gene data show CDR1 as KGHSH and CDR2 as LQKENI. For this clonotype: Its antigen is as yet unknown.

Overall study results and limits: After each seasonal influenza vaccination, few new T cells are recruited, the authors suggested.

One entry per CDR3 protein results from TCRdb running MiXCR on the RT-PCR reads. The sample yields about 780,000 distinct CDR3 sequences, approximately 18% seen once. The receptor was isolated from a man aged 50-59 years who received an inactivated influenza vaccine. The V call is TRBV18, the J call TRBJ2-3, with D unresolved. Sample: PBMCs from blood, taken around 5 days after vaccination. CDR3 amino acids: CASSPLALSGEADTQYF. The CDR3 DNA reads TGTGCCAGCTCACCACTAGCACTATCGGGTGAGGCAGATACGCAGTATTTT.